A selection of T cell receptor beta chains follows, all from one sample in a study of blood T cell repertoires in COVID-19. Sequencing used immunoSEQ multiplex PCR; TCRdb keeps in-frame clones, though not all of them. The sample records around 300,000 clones, roughly 80% being singletons. Sequenced input: peripheral blood. All receptors come from a woman aged 45-65 years with active or convalescent COVID-19. CDR3s leave out the opening cysteine and the closing phenylalanine or tryptophan. Each record gives: J gene, V gene, CDR3 protein.

>TRBJ2-3|TRBV10-2
ASVLAPSTDTQY
>TRBJ1-4|TRBV6-5
ASSSSGEKLF
>TRBJ1-2|TRBV14
ASSQDHLGEGGYT
>TRBJ1-6|TRBV2
ASSERGGLNSPLH
>TRBJ1-4|TRBV20-1
SASLRQVGNEKLF
>TRBJ2-7|TRBV24-1
ATSGPGTSGAYEQY
>TRBJ2-5|TRBV10-3
AISEGTSGRETQY
>TRBJ2-3|TRBV28
ASSTRSGIGDTQY
>TRBJ1-2|TRBV10-3
AIRLGQGADGYT
>TRBJ1-1|TRBV2
ASSDGVLNTEAF
>TRBJ2-5|TRBV6-1
ASSADRGVRGQETQY
>TRBJ2-1|TRBV5-4
ASSLSGSYNEQF
>TRBJ1-3|TRBV5-1
ASSLAGADRGNTIY
>TRBJ2-1|TRBV6-5
ASSSLADEQF
>TRBJ1-1|TRBV5-4
ASSLVPAGGGRTEAF
>TRBJ2-1|TRBV5-1
ASSLGRLSSYNEQF
>TRBJ2-7|TRBV19
ASSMAGPFYEQY
>TRBJ2-7|TRBV5-6
ASSFSRRGDEQY
>TRBJ2-5|TRBV5-1
ASSLDVAGEGETQY
>TRBJ2-7|TRBV6-5
ASLVGASSSYEQY
>TRBJ1-6|TRBV6-5
ASSSQGPLH
>TRBJ2-7|TRBV6-5
ASSSRTGALEQY
>TRBJ1-1|TRBV9
ASSVVGATTEAF
>TRBJ1-1|TRBV19
ASKRGFTDTEAF
>TRBJ2-1|TRBV28
ASSEDRVLLEQF
>TRBJ2-2|TRBV5-1
ASSLSMGATGELF
>TRBJ2-1|TRBV3-1/TRBV3-2
ASSQVIVAYNEQF
>TRBJ1-1|TRBV27
ASGSGLSTEAF
>TRBJ2-1|TRBV5-6
ASSSLEGGWDEQF
>TRBJ2-1|TRBV16
ASSQSFGNEQF
>TRBJ2-1|TRBV4-1
ASSPRGLAGGDYNEQF
>TRBJ1-1|TRBV29-1
SVGDINAF
>TRBJ1-5|TRBV6-5
ASSWTGANQPQH
>TRBJ2-1|TRBV5-6
ASSLSSGDYNEQF
>TRBJ2-1|TRBV27
ASSPYSVSSYNEQF
>TRBJ2-5|TRBV5-1
ASSLNNQETQY
>TRBJ1-1|TRBV19
ARPGEAF
>TRBJ1-1|TRBV27
ASSPFGGVRGTEAF
>TRBJ1-2|TRBV3-1/TRBV3-2
ASSQRTGDYGYT
>TRBJ1-1|TRBV5-4
ASSEWGQGSTEAF
>TRBJ2-1|TRBV7-8
ASSLAWGGSSYNEQF
>TRBJ2-1|TRBV7-9
ASSAGRARYNEQF
>TRBJ2-5|TRBV2
ASSEGGRGQETQY
>TRBJ2-5|TRBV11-2
ASSFLGSVQETQY
>TRBJ2-7|TRBV19
ASRGPHYEQY
>TRBJ1-3|TRBV7-9
ASSPTPGERNTIY
>TRBJ2-7|TRBV4-1
ASSLIAGGISYEQY
>TRBJ1-3|TRBV9
ASSVELRGSGNTIY
>TRBJ2-7|TRBV28
ASSLLPGQGAAEQY
>TRBJ1-2|TRBV4-2
ASSQATGVGYGYT
>TRBJ1-2|TRBV7-9
ASSLVGSEYGYT
>TRBJ1-1|TRBV7-2
ASSLRSSDTEAF
>TRBJ2-3|TRBV5-6
ASSLLASGSWGDTQY
>TRBJ1-4|TRBV2
ASSDLTGGEKLF
>TRBJ1-5|TRBV4-2
ASSQLRLGQPQH
>TRBJ2-3|TRBV7-8
ASSLGGGGIGYADTQY
>TRBJ1-2|TRBV28
ASSTTGALSYGYT